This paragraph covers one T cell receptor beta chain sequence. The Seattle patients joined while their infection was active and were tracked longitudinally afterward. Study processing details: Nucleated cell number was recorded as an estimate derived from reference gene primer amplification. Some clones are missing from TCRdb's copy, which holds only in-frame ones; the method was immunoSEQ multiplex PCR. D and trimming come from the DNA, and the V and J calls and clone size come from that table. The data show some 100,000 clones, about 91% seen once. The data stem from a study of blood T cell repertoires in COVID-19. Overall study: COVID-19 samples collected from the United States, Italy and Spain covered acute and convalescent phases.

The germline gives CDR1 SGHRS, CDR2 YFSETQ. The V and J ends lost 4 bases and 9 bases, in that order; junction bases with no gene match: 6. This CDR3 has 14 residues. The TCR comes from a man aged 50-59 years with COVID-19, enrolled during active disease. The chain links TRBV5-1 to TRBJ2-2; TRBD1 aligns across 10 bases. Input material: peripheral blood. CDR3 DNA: TGCGCCAGCAGCAGTGGGACAGGGGAGAGGGAGCTGTTTTTT. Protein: CASSSGTGERELFF.